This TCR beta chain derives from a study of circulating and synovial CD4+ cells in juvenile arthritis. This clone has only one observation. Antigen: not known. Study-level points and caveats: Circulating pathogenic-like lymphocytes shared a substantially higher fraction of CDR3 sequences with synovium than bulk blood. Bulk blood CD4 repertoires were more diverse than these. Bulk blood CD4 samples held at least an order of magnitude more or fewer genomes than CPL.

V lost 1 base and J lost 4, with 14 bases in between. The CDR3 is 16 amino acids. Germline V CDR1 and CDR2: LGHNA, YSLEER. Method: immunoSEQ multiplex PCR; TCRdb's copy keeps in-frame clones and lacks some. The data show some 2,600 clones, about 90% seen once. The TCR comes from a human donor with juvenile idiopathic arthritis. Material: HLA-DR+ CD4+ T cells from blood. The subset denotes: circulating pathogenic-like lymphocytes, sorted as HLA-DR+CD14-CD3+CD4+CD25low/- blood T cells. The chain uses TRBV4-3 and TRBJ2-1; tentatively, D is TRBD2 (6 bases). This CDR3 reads CASSQAGLSGYNEQFF. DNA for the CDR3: TGCGCCAGCAGCCAAGCTGGGTTAAGCGGGTACAATGAGCAGTTCTTC.